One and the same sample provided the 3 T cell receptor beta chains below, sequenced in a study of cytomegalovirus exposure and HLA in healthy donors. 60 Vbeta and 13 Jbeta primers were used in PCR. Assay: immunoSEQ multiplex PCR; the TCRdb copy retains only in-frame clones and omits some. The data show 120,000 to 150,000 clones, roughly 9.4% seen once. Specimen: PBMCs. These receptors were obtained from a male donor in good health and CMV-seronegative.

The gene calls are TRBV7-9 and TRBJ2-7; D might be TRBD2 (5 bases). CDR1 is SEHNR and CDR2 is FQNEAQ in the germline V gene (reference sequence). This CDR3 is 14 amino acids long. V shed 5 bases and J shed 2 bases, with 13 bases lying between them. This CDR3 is CASSPATNPYEQYF. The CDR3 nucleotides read TGTGCCAGCAGCCCAGCGACTAACCCCTACGAGCAGTACTTC. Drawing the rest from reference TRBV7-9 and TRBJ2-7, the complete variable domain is DTGVSQNPRHKITKRGQNVTFRCDPISEHNRLYWYRQTLGQGPEFLTYFQNEAQLEKSRLLSDRFSAERPKGSFSTLEIQRTEQGDSAMYLCASSPATNPYEQYFGPGTRLTVT.

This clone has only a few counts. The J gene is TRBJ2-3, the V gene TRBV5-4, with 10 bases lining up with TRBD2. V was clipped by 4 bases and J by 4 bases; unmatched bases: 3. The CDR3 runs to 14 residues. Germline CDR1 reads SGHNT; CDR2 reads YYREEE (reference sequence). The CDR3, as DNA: TGTGCCAGCAGCATCGGACTAGCGGCAGATACGCAGTATTTT. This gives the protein CASSIGLAADTQYF. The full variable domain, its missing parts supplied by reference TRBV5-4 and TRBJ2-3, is ETGVTQSPTHLIKTRGQQVTLRCSSQSGHNTVSWYQQALGQGPQFIFQYYREEENGRGNFPPRFSGLQFPNYSSELNVNALELDDSALYLCASSIGLAADTQYFGPGTRLTVL.

In DNA form, the CDR3 reads TGTGCCAGCAGTGGGACAGGGGAATGGTCCTACGAGCAGTACTTC. It specifies CASSGTGEWSYEQYF. The chain combines TRBV28 with TRBJ2-7; TRBD1 matches 10 bases. The germline V gene encodes CDR1 MDHEN and CDR2 SYDVKM. The junction had 5 bases not matched to a gene; V was cut back by 5 bases and J by 1 base. The length of the CDR3 is 15 residues. Supplemented by reference TRBV28 and TRBJ2-7, the full variable domain reads DVKVTQSSRYLVKRTGEKVFLECVQDMDHENMFWYRQDPGLGLRLIYFSYDVKMKEKGDIPEGYSVSREKKERFSLILESASTNQTSMYLCASSGTGEWSYEQYFGPGTRLTVT.